This T cell receptor beta chain was captured in a study of blood T cell repertoires in COVID-19. Study-wide background: From T cells, B-cell-depleted T cells, or PBMCs came the material, which was cDNA or gDNA.

Seattle-derived patients entered the study during active infection and were followed longitudinally. How the authors handled the data: Amplification of reference gene primers provided the estimated nucleated cell counts. The repertoire was sequenced with immunoSEQ multiplex PCR; TCRdb's copy has only in-frame clones and lacks some. V and J calls and clone size are as listed in that table; D and trimming were resolved from the DNA. The table has fewer than 400,000 clones, under 90% seen once. In germline, CDR1 is LGHNA, CDR2 YSLEER. The CDR3 is made up of 15 amino acids. Unmatched junction bases numbered 3, after V lost 5 bases and J lost 0 bases.

The rearrangement joins TRBV4-3 to TRBJ2-2; 7 nucleotides align to TRBD2. Sequenced sample: peripheral blood. This clonotype originated in a woman in her twenties or thirties with COVID-19, enrolled during active disease. CDR3 bases: TGCGCCAGCAGCTCAGGACTAGCGAACACCGGGGAGCTGTTTTTT. This encodes CASSSGLANTGELFF.